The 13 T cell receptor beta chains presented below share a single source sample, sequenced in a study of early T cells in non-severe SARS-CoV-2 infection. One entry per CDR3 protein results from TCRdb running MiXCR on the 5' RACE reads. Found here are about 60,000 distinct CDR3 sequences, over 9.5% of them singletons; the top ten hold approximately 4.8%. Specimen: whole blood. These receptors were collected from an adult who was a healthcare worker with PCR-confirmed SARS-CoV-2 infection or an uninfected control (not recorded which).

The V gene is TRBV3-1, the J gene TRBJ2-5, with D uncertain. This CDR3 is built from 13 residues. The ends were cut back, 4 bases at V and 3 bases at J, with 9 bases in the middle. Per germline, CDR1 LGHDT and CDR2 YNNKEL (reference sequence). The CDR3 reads CASSRSSKETQYF. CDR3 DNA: TGTGCCAGCAGCCGAAGTAGCAAAGAGACCCAGTACTTC.

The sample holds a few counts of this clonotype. The CDR3, as DNA: TGTGCCAGCAGCAAATGGTGGGGGACCACTGAAGCTTTCTTT. Protein sequence: CASSKWWGTTEAFF. V usage is TRBV21-1 and J usage is TRBJ1-1; the table's D call TRBD1 went unverified against the DNA. TRBV21-1 is shown as a pseudogene. The CDR3 runs to 14 residues.

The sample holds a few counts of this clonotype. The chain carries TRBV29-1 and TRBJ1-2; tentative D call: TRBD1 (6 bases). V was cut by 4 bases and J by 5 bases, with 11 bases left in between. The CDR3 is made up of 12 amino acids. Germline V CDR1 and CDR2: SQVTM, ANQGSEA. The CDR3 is CSVAGTSYGYTF. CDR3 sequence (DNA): TGCAGCGTTGCCGGGACAAGTTATGGCTACACCTTC.

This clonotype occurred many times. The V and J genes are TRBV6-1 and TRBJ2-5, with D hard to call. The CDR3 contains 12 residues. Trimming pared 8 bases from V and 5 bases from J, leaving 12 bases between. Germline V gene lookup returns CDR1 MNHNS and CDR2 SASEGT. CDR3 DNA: TGTGCCAGCTCTCCTAATCGGGAGACCCAGTACTTC. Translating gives CASSPNRETQYF.

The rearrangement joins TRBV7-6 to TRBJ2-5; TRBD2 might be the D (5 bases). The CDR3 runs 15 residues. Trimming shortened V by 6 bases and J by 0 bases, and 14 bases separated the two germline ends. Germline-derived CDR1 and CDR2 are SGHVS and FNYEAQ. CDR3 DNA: TGTGCCAGCAGACACCTCAGCGGTAACCAAGAGACCCAGTACTTC. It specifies CASRHLSGNQETQYF.

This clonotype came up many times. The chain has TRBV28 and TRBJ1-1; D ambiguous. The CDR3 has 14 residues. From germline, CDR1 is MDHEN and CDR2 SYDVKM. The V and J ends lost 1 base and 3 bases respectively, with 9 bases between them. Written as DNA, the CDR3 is TGTGCCAGCAGTTTATCACACGGATACACTGAAGCTTTCTTT. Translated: CASSLSHGYTEAFF.

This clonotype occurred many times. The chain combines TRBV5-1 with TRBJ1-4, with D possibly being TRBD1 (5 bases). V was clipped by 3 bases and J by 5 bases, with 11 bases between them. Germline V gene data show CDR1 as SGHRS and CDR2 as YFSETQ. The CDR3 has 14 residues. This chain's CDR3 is CASSSGTENEKLFF. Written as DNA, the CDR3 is TGCGCCAGCAGCTCCGGGACGGAGAATGAAAAACTGTTTTTT.

Here the CDR3 DNA reads TGCAGCGTCACAACAGACACAGATACGCAGTATTTT. Protein: CSVTTDTDTQYF. This chain connects TRBV29-1 to TRBJ2-3; D remains unclear. V lost 6 bases and J lost 2, with 9 bases in between. This CDR3 has 12 residues. Germline CDR1 reads SQVTM; CDR2 reads ANQGSEA.

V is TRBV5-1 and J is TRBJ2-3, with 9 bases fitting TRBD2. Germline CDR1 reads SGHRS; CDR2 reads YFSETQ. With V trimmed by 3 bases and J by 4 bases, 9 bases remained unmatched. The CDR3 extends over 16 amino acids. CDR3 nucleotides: TGCGCCAGCAGCTGGAATAGCGGGAGAATCTCAGATACGCAGTATTTT. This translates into CASSWNSGRISDTQYF.

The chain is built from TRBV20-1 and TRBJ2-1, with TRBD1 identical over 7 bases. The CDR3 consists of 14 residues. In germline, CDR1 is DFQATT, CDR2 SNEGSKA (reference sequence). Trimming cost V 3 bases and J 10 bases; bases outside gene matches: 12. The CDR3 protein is CSASPGTATGEQFF. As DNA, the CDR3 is TGCAGTGCTAGCCCCGGGACAGCTACAGGCGAGCAGTTCTTC.

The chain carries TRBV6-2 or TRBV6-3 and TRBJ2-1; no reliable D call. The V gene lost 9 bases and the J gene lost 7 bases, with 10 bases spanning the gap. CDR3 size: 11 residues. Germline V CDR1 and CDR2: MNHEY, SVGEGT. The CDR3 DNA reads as TGTGCCAGTTCCATCGGGAATGAGCAGTTCTTC. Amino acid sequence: CASSIGNEQFF.

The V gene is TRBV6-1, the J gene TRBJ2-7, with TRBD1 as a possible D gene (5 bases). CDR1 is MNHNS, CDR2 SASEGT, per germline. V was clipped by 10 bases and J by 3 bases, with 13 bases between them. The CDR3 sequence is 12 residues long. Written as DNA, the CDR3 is TGTGCCACCCTGGAGCAGGGCTACGAGCAGTACTTC. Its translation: CATLEQGYEQYF.

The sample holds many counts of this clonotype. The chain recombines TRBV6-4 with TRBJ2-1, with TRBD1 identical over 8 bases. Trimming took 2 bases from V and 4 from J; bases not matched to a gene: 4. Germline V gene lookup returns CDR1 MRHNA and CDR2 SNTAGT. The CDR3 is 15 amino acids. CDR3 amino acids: CASSDGTGDYNEQFF. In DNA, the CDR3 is TGTGCCAGCAGTGACGGGACAGGTGATTACAATGAGCAGTTCTTC.